This TCR beta chain was recovered during a study of blood T cell repertoires in COVID-19. The V end lost 2 bases, the J end lost 6 bases, and 18 bases lay between the germline ends. This CDR3 is built from 16 residues. From germline, CDR1 is SGHDT and CDR2 YYEEEE. Using immunoSEQ multiplex PCR, the repertoire was profiled, and TCRdb retains in-frame clones only, with some absent. This sample yields 350,000 to 450,000 clones, of which less than 90% are seen a single time; roughly 5.1% belongs to the top ten. This TCR was sampled from a woman in her forties or fifties who had recovered from COVID-19. Sequenced sample: PBMCs or T cells enriched from blood (not recorded which). The V gene is TRBV5-6, the J gene TRBJ2-1; D is undetermined. The CDR3 protein is CASSFLSSHKPNEQFF. In DNA form, the CDR3 reads TGTGCCAGCAGCTTTTTGTCGAGTCATAAGCCCAATGAGCAGTTCTTC.